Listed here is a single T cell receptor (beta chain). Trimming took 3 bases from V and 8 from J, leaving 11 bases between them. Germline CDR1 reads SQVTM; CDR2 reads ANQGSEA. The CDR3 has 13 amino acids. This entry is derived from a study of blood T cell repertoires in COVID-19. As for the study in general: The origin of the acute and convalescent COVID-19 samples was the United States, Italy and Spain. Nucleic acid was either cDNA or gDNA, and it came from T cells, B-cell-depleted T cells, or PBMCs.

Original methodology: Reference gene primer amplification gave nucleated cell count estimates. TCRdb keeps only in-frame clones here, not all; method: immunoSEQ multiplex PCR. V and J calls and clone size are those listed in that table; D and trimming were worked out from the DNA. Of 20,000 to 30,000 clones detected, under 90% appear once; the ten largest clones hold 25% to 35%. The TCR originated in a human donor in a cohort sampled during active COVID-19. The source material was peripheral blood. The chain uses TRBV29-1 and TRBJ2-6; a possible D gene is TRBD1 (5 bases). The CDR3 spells CSVEQGRTNVLTF. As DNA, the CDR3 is TGCAGCGTTGAGCAGGGAAGGACCAACGTCCTGACTTTC.